The present T cell receptor beta chain was sequenced within a study of cytomegalovirus exposure and HLA in healthy donors. Overall study context: Unique TCRs from HLA-typed donors, 75 million to 100 million of them, were held in an early data release. Findings and limits, study-wide: It was reported in a later analysis that an Asian-associated ancestry cluster showed fewer N-insertions than the approximately 670-donor mean. Cytomegalovirus-associated status was assigned to about 160 TCR beta chains.

The germline V gene has CDR1 KGHSH and CDR2 LQKENI. V lost 4 bases and J lost 4; bases outside the gene matches: 4. The CDR3 consists of 14 residues. Worth noting for this clone: Antigen unknown.

Researchers ran the PCR with 60 Vbeta and 13 Jbeta primers. Libraries were prepared by immunoSEQ multiplex PCR; TCRdb keeps only in-frame clonotypes and omits some of them. This sample has about 130,000 clones, with 60% to 75% found just once. The sequence was collected from a woman aged 50 to 65 in good health and CMV-seropositive. The rearrangement joins TRBV18 to TRBJ2-3; 8 nucleotides match TRBD2. Sequencing used PBMCs. The CDR3 coding sequence is TGTGCCAGCTCACGCGCGACTAGCGCAGATACGCAGTATTTT. It yields the protein CASSRATSADTQYF.